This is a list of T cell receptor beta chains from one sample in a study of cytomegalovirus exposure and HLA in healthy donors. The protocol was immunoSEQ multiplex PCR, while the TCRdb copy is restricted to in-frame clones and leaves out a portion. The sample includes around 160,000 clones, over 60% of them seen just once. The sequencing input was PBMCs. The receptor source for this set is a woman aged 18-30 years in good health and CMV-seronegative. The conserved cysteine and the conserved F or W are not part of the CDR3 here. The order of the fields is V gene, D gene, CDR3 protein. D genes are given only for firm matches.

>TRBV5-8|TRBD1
ASRLGTGRTEAF
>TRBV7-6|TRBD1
ASSSRTRDRGVWAF
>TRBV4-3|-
ASSQGRNTEAF
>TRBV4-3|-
ASSLSMRGNYGYT
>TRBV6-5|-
ASSSAGPSTDTQY
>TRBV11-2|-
ASSFQGSGQPQH
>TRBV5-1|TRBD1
ASKPGGTEAF
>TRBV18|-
ASSLQQGALDYGYT
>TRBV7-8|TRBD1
ASSNRGLVGELF
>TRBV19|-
ASRSGGPGNEQF
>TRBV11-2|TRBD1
ASSRQGISSYNEQF
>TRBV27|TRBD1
ASSMYRDSYEQY
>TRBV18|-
ASSQGGYNEQF
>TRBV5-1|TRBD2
ASSREVVGVDNEQF
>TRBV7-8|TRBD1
ASSHRDRWENTEAF
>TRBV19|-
ASRFGVMRGNQPQH
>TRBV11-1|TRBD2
ASSLYGGAQDTQY
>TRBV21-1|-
ASSNKGLAGVGPPDTQY
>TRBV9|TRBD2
ASSPTSGRGETQY
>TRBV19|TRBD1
ASSIGGTAYSNQPQH
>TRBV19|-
ASSIQEGDYGYT
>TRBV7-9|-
ASSLQGYADTDTQY
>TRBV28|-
ASSIHLQGYTEAF
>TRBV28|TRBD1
ASGDRAYEQY
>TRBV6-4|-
ASSDSLSGANVLT
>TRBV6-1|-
ASRGLPLLVETQY
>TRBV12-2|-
ASRLDWGTGGLQDNQPQH
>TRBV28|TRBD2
ASRTSGIYEQY
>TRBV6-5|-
ASSYSLGLQNTEAF
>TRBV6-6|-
ASSPPGWGAGNTIY
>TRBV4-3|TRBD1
ASSQELTGLKNIQY
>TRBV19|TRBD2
ASSIDRGGDEQF
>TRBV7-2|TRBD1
ASKTDRDNTEAF
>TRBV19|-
ASSLGRTTPNTEAF
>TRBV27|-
ASSLYGNYEQY
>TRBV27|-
ASNTGFNSNQPQH
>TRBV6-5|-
ASATEEEGNTIY
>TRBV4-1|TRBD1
ASSQGHRGLNTEAF
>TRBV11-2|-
ASSPGLTSSYEQY
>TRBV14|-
ASSQAGSMNTEAF
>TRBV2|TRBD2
ASRRDGGEY
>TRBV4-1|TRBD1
ASSQEIPGQKNEKLF
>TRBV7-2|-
ASSPRGQGNYNEQF
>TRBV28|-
ASSPITQGYSPLH
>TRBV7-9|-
ASSATGLNTEAF
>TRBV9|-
ASSVRPSDFNYGYT
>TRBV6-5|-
ASSYDRSYFYGYT
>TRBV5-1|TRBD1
ASSIGTGGRDTEAF
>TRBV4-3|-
ASSLSGVREKLF
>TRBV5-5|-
ASSLADGQYTQY
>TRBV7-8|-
ASSLTQRGTGELF
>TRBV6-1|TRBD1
ASSEAGQGARQPQH
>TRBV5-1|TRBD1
ASSRLGTGAEAF
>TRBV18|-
ASSPPTRGGNQPQH
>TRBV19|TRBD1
ASSISWVPAWSGQGRGSPLH
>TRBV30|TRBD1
AWNRGGTNEKLF